These 18 T cell receptor beta chains were all obtained from the same sample, sequenced in a study of blood T cells in healthy people across ages (dated by TCRdb to about 2015). Receptor libraries were prepared by 5' RACE. The reads were generated on an Illumina HiSeq 2500. The second PCR ran for roughly 7 to 11 cycles and used a J-beta primer mix along with a sample-barcoded 5' primer. TCRdb reprocessed the public reads (quality trimming at Q25 with fastp, clone calling with MiXCR) and kept in-frame beta chains. Duplicate CDR3 protein sequences are folded into a single record with the most common DNA and genes. This sample comprises about 780,000 distinct CDR3 sequences, about half of them detected only once. The top ten hold around 18% of the sample. Sequencing used blood. Source of these receptors: a man older than 75 in good health.

In its sample, this clonotype was seen once. V is TRBV7-2 and J is TRBJ2-7; TRBD2 agrees at 7 bases. J gave up 7 bases and V 8 bases, and 14 bases lay outside the gene matches. The germline CDR1 and CDR2 sequences are SGHTA and FQGNSA. The CDR3 spans 14 residues. For the CDR3, the DNA is TGTGCCAGCCTTCCGGGACTACACGACAATGAGCAGTACTTC. Residues: CASLPGLHDNEQYF. The full variable domain, in which reference TRBV7-2 and TRBJ2-7 provide the parts outside the CDR3, is GAGVSQSPSNKVTEKGKDVELRCDPISGHTALYWYRQSLGQGLEFLIYFQGNSAPDKSGLPSDRFSAERTGGSVSTLTIQRTQQEDSAVYLCASLPGLHDNEQYFGPGTRLTVT.

Note on this clonotype: This may be a read error, as it is one base from a much larger clone. The genes are TRBV4-2 and TRBJ2-3; TRBD1 might be the D (5 bases). With 3 bases removed from V and 0 bases from J, the gap between germline ends came to 13 bases. CDR1 is LGHNA and CDR2 is YNFKEQ in the germline V gene. The CDR3 spans 16 residues. The CDR3, as DNA: TGTGCCAGCAGCCAGGCGACAGCTTCCAGCACAGATACGCAGTATTTT. It encodes CASSQATASSTDTQYF.

This clonotype was found a few times. The rearrangement uses TRBV20-1 and TRBJ2-7; 7 bases agree with TRBD1. Germline V gene lookup returns CDR1 DFQATT and CDR2 SNEGSKA (reference sequence). This CDR3 is built from 15 residues. After removal of 0 bases from V and 2 bases from J, the junction contained 7 bases not matched to a gene. CDR3 coding DNA: TGCAGTGCTAGAGATCATCGTAGGGGGCCCTACGAGCAGTACTTC. It is translated as CSARDHRRGPYEQYF.

The chain recombines TRBV7-9 with TRBJ1-1; 8 bases agree with TRBD1. The germline V gene has CDR1 SEHNR and CDR2 FQNEAQ (reference sequence). This CDR3 comprises 14 residues. The V gene end was trimmed by 3 bases and the J gene end by 4 bases; junction bases not matched to a gene: 4. The CDR3 region has the DNA TGTGCCAGCAGCTTCGCAGACAGGGGCACTGAAGCTTTCTTT. Translating gives CASSFADRGTEAFF.

The rearrangement links TRBV5-1 to TRBJ2-5; TRBD1 is a possible D gene (5 bases). Trimming cost V 4 bases and J 1 base, with 17 bases left between them. Looked up from germline, CDR1 is SGHRS and CDR2 is YFSETQ. The CDR3 consists of 16 residues. The CDR3 region has the DNA TGCGCCAGCAGCGCTGGGGTCAGGGCGATCCAAGAGACCCAGTACTTC. It specifies CASSAGVRAIQETQYF.

This chain connects TRBV15 to TRBJ2-1; the D gene is possibly TRBD2 (5 bases). CDR3 length: 16 amino acids. The V end was cut by 2 bases, the J end by 0 bases, with 11 bases between. The germline V gene encodes CDR1 LNHNV and CDR2 YYDKDF (reference sequence). The CDR3, as DNA: TGTGCCACCAGCAGAAAAGGACTTAGCTCCTACAATGAGCAGTTCTTC. Protein sequence: CATSRKGLSSYNEQFF.

This clonotype has a single count. The chain couples TRBV7-3 to TRBJ2-5; D is ambiguous. The CDR3 is 15 residues long. Germline loops: CDR1 SGHTA, CDR2 FQGTGA. With 1 base removed from V and 3 bases from J, the gap between germline ends came to 12 bases. The CDR3 region is CASSLSHGLKETQYF. In DNA form, the CDR3 reads TGTGCCAGCAGCTTAAGCCACGGCTTAAAAGAGACCCAGTACTTC.

CDR3 nucleotide sequence: TGCAGTGCTAGAGATCTGAGCGGGAGAGGTTACAATGAGCAGTTCTTC. This sequence encodes CSARDLSGRGYNEQFF. This chain connects TRBV20-1 to TRBJ2-1, with 8 bases that match TRBD2. Per germline, CDR1 DFQATT and CDR2 SNEGSKA (reference sequence). CDR3 size: 16 residues. V lost 0 bases to trimming and J lost 4 bases; unmatched junction nucleotides: 8.

The CDR3 region is CASSPDASGSYNEQFF. In nucleotides, the CDR3 is TGTGCCAGCAGCCCCGACGCTAGCGGATCCTACAATGAGCAGTTCTTC. The chain joins TRBV12-3 or TRBV12-4 to TRBJ2-1, with TRBD2 matching 7 bases. V was pared by 6 bases and J by 1 base, with 9 bases of the junction left unmatched. The CDR3 covers 16 residues.

This clonotype was recorded a few times. The chain joins TRBV6-2 or TRBV6-3 to TRBJ2-1; D may be TRBD2 (6 bases). V lost 4 bases to trimming and J lost 7 bases, with 20 bases between them. Germline assignment: CDR1 MNHEY and CDR2 SVGEGT. The CDR3 totals 16 residues. The CDR3 sequence is CASSSRARLEANEQFF. The CDR3 nucleotides are TGTGCCAGCAGTTCGCGCGCGAGACTAGAAGCTAATGAGCAGTTCTTC.

The rearrangement uses TRBV27 and TRBJ2-7; D remains ambiguous. The CDR3 is made up of 14 amino acids. In germline, CDR1 is MNHEY, CDR2 SMNVEV (reference sequence). V dropped 4 bases and J dropped 0 bases, with 10 bases sitting between them. CDR3 sequence: CASSYWQSSYEQYF. In nucleotides, the CDR3 is TGTGCCAGCAGTTACTGGCAGAGCTCCTACGAGCAGTACTTC.

This chain links TRBV27 with TRBJ2-5; D remains ambiguous. CDR1 is MNHEY, CDR2 SMNVEV, per germline (reference sequence). This CDR3 is built from 15 residues. V gave up 3 bases and J gave up 4 bases, with 15 bases separating them. CDR3 in amino acids: CASSFNPGPRETQYF. DNA of the CDR3: TGTGCCAGCAGTTTCAACCCGGGTCCACGAGAGACCCAGTACTTC.

The rearrangement uses TRBV25-1 and TRBJ1-4, with TRBD1 matching over 9 bases. CDR1 MGHDK and CDR2 SYGVNS come from the germline V gene. With 11 bases clipped from V and 10 bases from J, the junction kept 8 bases outside the gene matches. The CDR3 covers 12 residues. CDR3 protein: CAVQGALGKLFF. The CDR3 DNA reads as TGTGCCGTACAGGGGGCGCTTGGAAAACTGTTTTTT.

The CDR3 loop reads CASSDFAGADTQYF. Written as DNA, the CDR3 is TGTGCCAGCAGTGATTTTGCGGGAGCAGATACGCAGTATTTT. This chain joins TRBV6-1 and TRBJ2-3; 7 nucleotides align to TRBD2. The V segment lost 3 bases and the J segment 4 bases; nucleotides outside the gene matches: 4. The CDR3 is 14 residues long. CDR1 is MNHNS, CDR2 SASEGT, per germline.

This chain connects TRBV20-1 to TRBJ2-5; 11 nucleotides agree with TRBD2. From germline, CDR1 is DFQATT and CDR2 SNEGSKA (reference sequence). The CDR3 is 16 amino acids. J was trimmed by 5 bases and V by 5 bases; bases with no gene match: 13. CDR3 nucleotides: TGCAGTGCTCCCCACCCCGGGACTAGCGGTTGGGAGACCCAGTACTTC. Translated, it gives CSAPHPGTSGWETQYF.

This chain joins TRBV20-1 and TRBJ2-1, with D possibly called TRBD1 or TRBD2 (6 bases each). CDR1 is DFQATT and CDR2 is SNEGSKA in the germline V gene (reference sequence). CDR3 length: 17 residues. V dropped 0 bases and J dropped 7 bases, with 22 bases sitting between them. DNA for the CDR3: TGCAGTGCTAGAGATGTGATAGGGGGGAACAAGTATAATGAGCAGTTCTTC. Its translation is CSARDVIGGNKYNEQFF.

This chain connects TRBV27 to TRBJ2-5; D is ambiguous. TRBJ2-7 matches the DNA end more closely, so the J call is doubtful. CDR1 and CDR2 from the germline V gene are MNHEY and SMNVEV (reference sequence). The CDR3 spans 12 residues. The CDR3 DNA reads as TGTGCCAGCAGGTCCCCCTGGTACGAGCAGTACTTC. Encoded protein: CASRSPWYEQYF.

With regard to this clonotype: This may arise from a read error, as a much more abundant clone is one base away. Here the CDR3 reads CSAVQGASREQFF. The CDR3 nucleotides are TGCAGCGCCGTACAGGGGGCCTCTCGGGAGCAGTTCTTC. The chain links TRBV29-1 to TRBJ2-1, with 9 bases identical to TRBD1. The CDR3 contains 13 residues. The V and J ends lost 7 bases and 10 bases, in that order; junction bases with no gene match: 11. CDR1 is SQVTM, CDR2 ANQGSEA, per germline.